In this sample, the clone carrying this TCR beta chain turned up many times. This specimen comes from a study of T cells in Graves' hyperthyroidism and ophthalmopathy. Study details: Any treatment followed the collection of peripheral blood at initial diagnosis.

In making diagnoses, clinical symptoms, serum thyroxine and TRAb, thyroid ultrasound and orbital computed tomography were all used. The CDR3 extends over 12 amino acids. CDR1 is MNHNS and CDR2 is SASEGT in the germline V gene. Trimming stripped 11 bases from V and 9 bases from J, with 17 bases between. Researchers amplified the TCR beta CDR3 regions from RNA transcripts. Researchers ran a first-round RT-PCR on the TCR CDR3 using the HTBI primer set. TCRdb reprocessed the multiplex PCR reads with MiXCR, giving one entry per CDR3 protein. The table lists roughly 330,000 distinct CDR3 sequences, over 15% of them singletons.

The clonotype was recovered from a man aged 25-40 years with Graves' hyperthyroidism. Specimen: blood. The rearrangement uses TRBV6-1 and TRBJ2-1; D is possibly TRBD2 (6 bases). DNA for the CDR3: TGTGCCGGGTTGGGGCGGGAAGGTGAGCAGTTCTTC. This sequence encodes CAGLGREGEQFF.